The rows below give T cell receptor beta chains drawn from one sample of a study of PD-1 blockade in classical Hodgkin lymphoma. The table came from immunoSEQ multiplex PCR; TCRdb's copy has only in-frame clones and leaves some out. Of about 61,000 clones in the sample, about 85% are singletons; the top ten hold about 8%. The material was peripheral blood mononuclear cells (PBMCs), obtained before the fourth cycle of nivolumab. All receptors derive from a human donor with classical Hodgkin lymphoma. CDR3s include the opening cysteine and the closing phenylalanine or tryptophan. The D gene is left open where the match is weak. Clone size is given for some rows only: seen once, a few or many times, or a class if the clone is expanded.

clone_size j_call d_call v_call cdr3_nt cdr3_aa
- TRBJ1-4 - TRBV5-1 TGCGCCAGCAGCTTGGTAGGGGGTCCGAGTGAAAAACTGTTTTTT CASSLVGGPSEKLFF
few TRBJ1-1 - TRBV11-3 TGTGCCAGCAGCTTACTCTGGGGCGGCACTGAAGCTTTCTTT CASSLLWGGTEAFF
- TRBJ1-2 - TRBV15 TGTGCCACCAGCAACTGGTATGATAACTATGGCTACACCTTC CATSNWYDNYGYTF
- TRBJ1-2 - TRBV28 TGTGCCAGCAGACTAAACGGTGGCTACACCTTC CASRLNGGYTF
- TRBJ2-6 TRBD1 TRBV5-1 TGCGCCAGCAGCCGCGGCGGACAGGGGACTCCGGGGGCCAACGTCCTGACTTTC CASSRGGQGTPGANVLTF
- TRBJ2-1 TRBD2 TRBV5-1 TGCGCCAGCCGACTAGCGGGGGGTTATAATGAGCAGTTCTTC CASRLAGGYNEQFF
- TRBJ2-7 - TRBV6-5 TGTGCCAGCAGTTCCACCGGGGACGTCCACGAGCAGTACTTC CASSSTGDVHEQYF
- TRBJ2-5 - TRBV6-6 TGTGCCAGCAGTTACCAAAAGGGGGAGCAGTACTTC CASSYQKGEQYF
- TRBJ1-1 - TRBV6-6 TGTGCCAGCAGTTCGGGGAGGGGGGCAACGGCTGAAGCTTTCTTT CASSSGRGATAEAFF
- TRBJ1-2 - TRBV6-5 TGTGCCAGCAGAAGTGGGGTGGAATATGGCTACACCTTC CASRSGVEYGYTF
once TRBJ2-5 - TRBV27 TGTGCCAGCACCCTTCAAGAGACCCAGTACTTC CASTLQETQYF
- TRBJ2-3 TRBD1 TRBV5-1 TGCGCCAGCAGCTTGACAGGGGTGAGAGATACGCAGTATTTT CASSLTGVRDTQYF
- TRBJ1-1 - TRBV6-6 TGTGCCAGCAGTTATGAGGCAGAGAACACTGAAGCTTTCTTT CASSYEAENTEAFF
- TRBJ2-3 - TRBV25-1 TGTGCCAGCCGCGCCGCGGGGGCCACAGATACGCAGTATTTT CASRAAGATDTQYF
- TRBJ2-5 - TRBV7-9 TGTGCCAGCAGCTTAGAAGGGGGAAGGGGCCAAGAGACCCAGTACTTC CASSLEGGRGQETQYF
- TRBJ2-1 - TRBV10-1 TGCGCCAGACTCCGGTTAGGGGGGGTCTACAATGAGCAGTTCTTC CARLRLGGVYNEQFF
- TRBJ2-7 - TRBV28 TGTGCCAGCAGTTTTCCTGGGGGGCTCTACGAGCAGTACTTC CASSFPGGLYEQYF
- TRBJ1-2 - TRBV5-6 TGTGCCAGCAGCTTGGGGCAGGGGACCTTTATCGGTGGCTACACCTTC CASSLGQGTFIGGYTF
few TRBJ1-6 - TRBV27 TGTGCCAGCAGTTTAGCAGGGGTGTATAATTCACCCCTCCACTTT CASSLAGVYNSPLHF
- TRBJ2-2 TRBD2 TRBV5-1 TGCGCCAGCCGACTGACGCTAGCGGTGAACACCGGGGAGCTGTTTTTT CASRLTLAVNTGELFF